The 6 T cell receptor beta chains below come from one sample, sequenced in a study of T-cell reconstitution after alpha-beta-depleted transplantation in children. A TCRbeta library incorporating unique molecular identifiers was prepared. TCRdb recomputed calls from the PCR reads with MiXCR, one row per CDR3 protein. Here the sample spans about 200,000 distinct CDR3 sequences, about 15% being singletons. Sequencing was performed on PBMCs from the stem cell graft donor, taken from the stem cell graft. The receptors shown here come from a human donor who donated a stem cell graft to a child with acute lymphoblastic leukemia.

In this sample, this clonotype turned up a few times. The rearrangement joins TRBV5-1 to TRBJ2-2, with unresolved D. Germline CDR1 is SGHRS and CDR2 is YFSETQ. This CDR3 has 11 residues. Trimming shortened V by 4 bases and J by 8 bases, and 6 bases separated the two germline ends. CDR3 in DNA: TGCGCCAGCAGCCAATGGGGGGAGCTGTTTTTT. It translates to CASSQWGELFF. Full variable domain (missing parts from reference TRBV5-1 and TRBJ2-2): KAGVTQTPRYLIKTRGQQVTLSCSPISGHRSVSWYQQTPGQGLQFLFEYFSETQRNKGNFPGRFSGRQFSNSRSEMNVSTLELGDSALYLCASSQWGELFFGEGSRLTVL.

This clonotype appeared a few times. The chain is built from TRBV5-1 and TRBJ1-3; D is ambiguous. Per the germline V gene, CDR1 is SGHRS and CDR2 is YFSETQ. V was clipped by 6 bases and J by 0 bases, with 13 bases between them. CDR3 size: 15 residues. Here the CDR3 reads CASNPDGYSGNTIYF. In nucleotides, the CDR3 is TGCGCCAGCAATCCCGACGGCTACTCTGGAAACACCATATATTTT.

With regard to this clonotype: A read error is possible here, since a much larger clone lies one base away. The chain has TRBV6-1 and TRBJ2-3; weak D call: TRBD1 (5 bases). Germline V gene sequence: CDR1 MNHNS, CDR2 SASEGT. V gave up 7 bases and J gave up 0 bases, with 11 bases separating them. There are 14 residues in the CDR3. In DNA, the CDR3 is TGTGCCAGCAAAGTGGGGCCTAGCACAGATACGCAGTATTTT. Translating gives CASKVGPSTDTQYF.

This clonotype came up many times. The gene calls are TRBV5-6 and TRBJ2-3; the D gene is possibly TRBD2 (8 bases). Germline V gene data show CDR1 as SGHDT and CDR2 as YYEEEE. The CDR3 consists of 18 residues. Between the trimmed V and J ends, which lost 0 bases and 2 bases, there was a span of 19 bases. CDR3 loop: CASSLVAGRTGDTDTQYF. The CDR3 bases are TGTGCCAGCAGCTTGGTAGCGGGAAGGACAGGAGACACAGATACGCAGTATTTT.

In this sample, this clonotype turned up many times. The chain combines TRBV5-1 with TRBJ2-5; a possible D gene is TRBD1 (6 bases). The CDR3 loop spans 15 amino acids. Trimming removed 0 bases from V and 5 bases from J, with 14 bases in between. The germline gives CDR1 SGHRS, CDR2 YFSETQ. CDR3 loop: CASSLVSGTSETQYF. The CDR3 nucleotides read TGCGCCAGCAGCTTGGTATCTGGGACATCCGAGACCCAGTACTTC.

This clonotype was observed at least ten times. The V gene is TRBV7-2, the J gene TRBJ2-5, with D unresolved. V dropped 2 bases and J dropped 5 bases, with 9 bases sitting between them. This CDR3 has 13 amino acids. Germline-derived CDR1 and CDR2 are SGHTA and FQGNSA. In DNA, the CDR3 is TGTGCCAGCAGCTTAACGGATCTCGAGACCCAGTACTTC. It specifies CASSLTDLETQYF.